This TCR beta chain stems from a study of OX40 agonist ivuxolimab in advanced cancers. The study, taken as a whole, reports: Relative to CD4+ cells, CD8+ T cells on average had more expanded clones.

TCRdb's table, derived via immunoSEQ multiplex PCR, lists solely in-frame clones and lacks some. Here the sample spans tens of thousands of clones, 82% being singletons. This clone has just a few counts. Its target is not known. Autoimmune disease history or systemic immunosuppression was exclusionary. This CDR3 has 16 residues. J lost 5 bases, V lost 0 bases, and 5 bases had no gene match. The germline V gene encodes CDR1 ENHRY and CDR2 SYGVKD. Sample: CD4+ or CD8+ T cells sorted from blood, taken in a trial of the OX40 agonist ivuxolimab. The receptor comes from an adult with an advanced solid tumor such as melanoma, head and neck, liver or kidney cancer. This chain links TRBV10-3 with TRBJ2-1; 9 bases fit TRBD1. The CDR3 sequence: CAISESGQGLNNEQFF. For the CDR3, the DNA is TGTGCCATCAGTGAGTCCGGACAGGGGCTCAACAATGAGCAGTTCTTC.